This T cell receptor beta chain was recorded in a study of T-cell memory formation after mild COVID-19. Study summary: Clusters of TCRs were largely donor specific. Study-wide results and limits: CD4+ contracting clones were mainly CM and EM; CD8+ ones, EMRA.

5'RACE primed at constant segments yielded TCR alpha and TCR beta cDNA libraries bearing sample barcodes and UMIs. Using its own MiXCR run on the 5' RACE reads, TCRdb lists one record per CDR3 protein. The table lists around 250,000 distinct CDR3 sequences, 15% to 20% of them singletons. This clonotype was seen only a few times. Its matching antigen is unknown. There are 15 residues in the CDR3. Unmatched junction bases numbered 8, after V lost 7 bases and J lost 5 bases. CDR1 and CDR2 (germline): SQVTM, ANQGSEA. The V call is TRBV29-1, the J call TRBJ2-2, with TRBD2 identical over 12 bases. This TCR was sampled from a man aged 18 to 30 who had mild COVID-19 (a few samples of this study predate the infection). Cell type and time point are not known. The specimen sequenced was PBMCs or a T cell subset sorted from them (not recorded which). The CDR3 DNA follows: TGCAGCGCAGCTAGCGGGGGGGTGGAAACCGGGGAGCTGTTTTTT. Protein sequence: CSAASGGVETGELFF.